Given below is one T cell receptor beta chain in context. The record originates from a study of blood T cell repertoires in COVID-19. About the study: Collection of acute and convalescent COVID-19 samples took place in the United States, Italy and Spain.

In the original processing: Counts of nucleated cells, estimated from reference gene primer amplification, were obtained. Using immunoSEQ multiplex PCR, the repertoire was profiled, and TCRdb retains in-frame clones only, with some absent. D and trimming were read from the DNA, whereas the V and J calls and clone size are those reported in that table. This table has some 120,000 clones, under 95% appearing once. The TCR sequence derives from a man aged 50 or older with active COVID-19. The sample taken for sequencing was peripheral blood.

Here the CDR3 reads CASSFTDSGNTIYF. In DNA, the CDR3 is TGCGCCAGCAGCTTCACTGACTCTGGAAACACCATATATTTT. The V and J genes are TRBV5-1 and TRBJ1-3; D uncertain. The CDR3 covers 14 residues. Trimming removed 2 bases from V and 0 bases from J, with 6 bases in between. Germline assignment: CDR1 SGHRS and CDR2 YFSETQ.